The sequence of this TCR beta chain was determined in a study of CD8+CD57+ T cells in acquired aplastic anemia. TCR beta VDJ and CDR3 were profiled, and genomic DNA was the template. From the reads, TCRdb called clonotypes with MiXCR, one entry per CDR3 protein. The sample yields 120,000 or so distinct CDR3 sequences, over 55% seen once. Germline V lookup: CDR1 MNHEY, CDR2 SVGAGI. There are 15 residues in the CDR3. V was clipped by 2 bases and J by 1 base; unmatched bases: 5. Patients included in sequencing had previously demonstrated CD8+CD57+ cell expansion by flow cytometry. This clonotype was observed many times.

This receptor was obtained from a human donor with aplastic anemia. V and J are TRBV6-5 and TRBJ2-7; TRBD1 matches at 7 bases. The sequenced sample consisted of sorted CD4+, CD8+, or CD8+CD57+ T cells (not recorded which) from PBMCs. CDR3 loop: CASSYGQDGSYEQYF. CDR3 sequence (DNA): TGTGCCAGCAGTTACGGACAGGACGGTTCCTACGAGCAGTACTTC.